Listed below are T cell receptor beta chains from one sample, sequenced in a study of cytomegalovirus exposure and HLA in healthy donors. TCRdb's table, derived via immunoSEQ multiplex PCR, lists solely in-frame clones and lacks some. This table lists approximately 120,000 clones. Specimen: PBMCs. The receptors originated from a man aged 18 to 29 in good health and CMV-seronegative. CDR3s include the opening cysteine and the closing phenylalanine or tryptophan. Each record gives: J gene, D gene, V gene, CDR3 protein, CDR3 DNA. A D gene is named only where the DNA matches it firmly.

>TRBJ1-3|NA|TRBV28
CASEESGNTIYF
TGTGCCAGCGAGGAATCTGGAAACACCATATATTTT
>TRBJ1-1|NA|TRBV9
CASSADYRENLGTEAFF
TGTGCCAGCAGCGCCGATTACAGGGAAAATTTGGGTACTGAAGCTTTCTTT
>TRBJ1-1|NA|TRBV5-1
CASSFRSSMNTEAFF
TGCGCCAGCAGCTTCCGCAGTTCAATGAACACTGAAGCTTTCTTT
>TRBJ2-1|TRBD1|TRBV29-1
CSSTGYNEQFF
TGCAGCTCGACAGGGTACAATGAGCAGTTCTTC
>TRBJ2-1|TRBD2|TRBV19
CASSITASGVGNEQFF
TGTGCCAGTAGTATAACAGCTAGCGGGGTGGGGAATGAGCAGTTCTTC
>TRBJ1-1|TRBD1|TRBV6-6
CASRGQVNTEAFF
TGTGCCAGCAGGGGACAGGTCAACACTGAAGCTTTCTTT
>TRBJ2-7|NA|TRBV5-1
CASSLVYNSYEQYF
TGCGCCAGCAGCTTGGTTTACAACTCCTACGAGCAGTACTTC
>TRBJ2-3|NA|TRBV9
CASSVGSTGDTQYF
TGTGCCAGCAGCGTAGGATCGACGGGAGATACGCAGTATTTT
>TRBJ2-5|TRBD1|TRBV6-1
CASRGQVGETQYF
TGTGCCAGCAGAGGACAGGTGGGAGAGACCCAGTACTTC
>TRBJ2-2|TRBD2|TRBV14
CASSPAGGYYRELFF
TGTGCCAGCAGCCCGGCGGGAGGGTACTACAGGGAGCTGTTTTTT
>TRBJ2-1|TRBD2|TRBV18
CASSPASGRNNEQFF
TGTGCCAGCTCACCAGCTAGCGGGAGAAATAATGAGCAGTTCTTC
>TRBJ2-1|TRBD1|TRBV7-6
CASSFRVTGAPNNEQFF
TGTGCCAGCAGCTTCCGAGTTACAGGGGCCCCTAACAATGAGCAGTTCTTC
>TRBJ2-7|TRBD2|TRBV13
CASSLGEGEQYF
TGTGCCAGCAGCTTGGGGGAGGGCGAGCAGTACTTC
>TRBJ2-7|NA|TRBV9
CASSPTGQGPGEQYF
TGTGCCAGCAGCCCGACCGGGCAGGGGCCAGGCGAGCAGTACTTC
>TRBJ2-3|TRBD2|TRBV27
CASSSSLLAGYTDTQYF
TGTGCCAGCAGTTCCTCCCTACTAGCGGGATACACAGATACGCAGTATTTT
>TRBJ1-5|TRBD1|TRBV28
CASSFMAGGSVSNQPQHF
TGTGCCAGCAGTTTTATGGCAGGGGGATCCGTTAGCAATCAGCCCCAGCATTTT
>TRBJ2-2|TRBD1|TRBV9
CASSPREGQGSGELFF
TGTGCCAGCAGCCCCAGGGAGGGACAGGGGTCCGGGGAGCTGTTTTTT
>TRBJ2-5|TRBD1|TRBV5-4
CASSSRDRVLETQYF
TGTGCCAGCAGCTCCCGGGACAGGGTTCTGGAGACCCAGTACTTC
>TRBJ2-1|NA|TRBV7-9
CASSLVGMYEQFF
TGTGCCAGCAGCTTAGTTGGCATGTATGAGCAGTTCTTC
>TRBJ2-7|NA|TRBV6-1
CASSESSYEQYF
TGTGCCAGCAGTGAATCTAGCTACGAGCAGTACTTC
>TRBJ1-2|NA|TRBV28
CASSLRQSGVDGYTF
TGTGCCAGCAGTTTGAGGCAGTCGGGGGTTGACGGCTACACCTTC
>TRBJ2-5|NA|TRBV7-9
CASSFRQGGRETQYF
TGTGCCAGCAGCTTTCGACAGGGAGGCAGAGAGACCCAGTACTTC
>TRBJ2-7|NA|TRBV7-9
CASSPHLTGKYTYEQYF
TGTGCCAGCAGCCCCCATCTTACAGGGAAGTACACCTACGAGCAGTACTTC
>TRBJ2-1|NA|TRBV23-1
CASSHQGSNEQFF
TGCGCCAGCAGTCATCAAGGGAGCAATGAGCAGTTCTTC
>TRBJ2-1|NA|TRBV5-6
CASSPERGGPFPDEQFF
TGTGCCAGCAGCCCGGAGAGGGGGGGGCCTTTCCCTGATGAGCAGTTCTTC
>TRBJ1-2|TRBD1|TRBV30
CAWSATGNYGYTF
TGTGCCTGGAGCGCGACAGGGAACTATGGCTACACCTTC
>TRBJ1-2|TRBD1|TRBV7-6
CASSLGDRAAAGYTF
TGTGCCAGCAGCTTAGGGGACAGGGCTGCGGCTGGCTACACCTTC
>TRBJ1-4|NA|TRBV5-1
CASSLAERVNEKLFF
TGCGCCAGCAGCTTGGCGGAGAGGGTAAATGAAAAACTGTTTTTT
>TRBJ1-2|TRBD1|TRBV15
CATSVSGGGNYGYTF
TGTGCCACCAGCGTCTCAGGGGGCGGTAACTATGGCTACACCTTC
>TRBJ1-4|NA|TRBV28
CASTSAALPLFF
TGTGCCAGCACCTCCGCCGCGCTTCCCTTGTTTTTT
>TRBJ1-1|NA|TRBV9
CASSLSYRLDTEAFF
TGTGCCAGCAGCTTATCTTATCGGTTGGACACTGAAGCTTTCTTT
>TRBJ2-5|NA|TRBV25-1
CASKGVGGDEETQYF
TGTGCCAGCAAGGGAGTAGGAGGAGACGAGGAGACCCAGTACTTC
>TRBJ1-6|TRBD1|TRBV5-1
CASSYRGGDSPLHF
TGCGCCAGCAGCTACCGAGGGGGCGATTCACCCCTCCACTTT
>TRBJ1-1|NA|TRBV11-2
CASSSRGPGNTEAFF
TGTGCCAGCAGCTCGAGAGGGCCGGGAAACACTGAAGCTTTCTTT
>TRBJ2-7|TRBD2|TRBV5-4
CASSSRGDFSYEQYF
TGTGCCAGCAGCTCGCGGGGGGACTTCTCCTACGAGCAGTACTTC
>TRBJ2-1|NA|TRBV4-1
CASSQVGRGSYNEQFF
TGCGCCAGCAGCCAAGTCGGGCGGGGCTCCTACAATGAGCAGTTCTTC
>TRBJ2-7|NA|TRBV5-8
CASSLSVGSIYEQYF
TGTGCCAGCAGCTTAAGCGTCGGCAGTATCTACGAGCAGTACTTC
>TRBJ2-7|NA|TRBV27
CASSLLQGAYEQYF
TGTGCCAGCAGTTTACTACAGGGAGCCTACGAGCAGTACTTC
>TRBJ2-3|NA|TRBV5-1
CASSLDTTQYF
TGCGCCAGCAGCTTGGACACTACGCAGTATTTT
>TRBJ2-1|TRBD2|TRBV5-1
CASSLELAVDNEQFF
TGCGCCAGCAGCCTGGAACTAGCGGTGGACAATGAGCAGTTCTTC